This paragraph reports one T cell receptor (beta chain). The antigen is not known. Method: immunoSEQ multiplex PCR; TCRdb's copy keeps in-frame clones and lacks some. The top ten hold 0.6% to 0.85% of the sample, which has 25,000 to 35,000 clones, 94% seen once. The data derive from a study of lymphopenia after photon versus proton radiotherapy. Findings and caveats of the study: Proton therapy kept repertoires fairly stable, unlike photons, which gained effector/memory cells.

The CDR3 loop spans 14 amino acids. Germline V gene lookup returns CDR1 MNHEY and CDR2 SMNVEV (reference sequence). Trimming stripped 4 bases from V and 3 bases from J, with 12 bases between. J is TRBJ1-2 and V is TRBV27, with a tentative D call TRBD1 (6 bases). This sequence was found in a woman in her forties or fifties with cholangiocarcinoma. Sequencing was performed on peripheral blood, taken from a patient treated with photon-based radiotherapy. Here the CDR3 reads CASSYRAVHYGYTF. The CDR3 nucleotides are TGTGCCAGCAGTTACAGGGCAGTTCACTATGGCTACACCTTC.